These T cell receptor beta chains were read from a single sample in a study of T-cell memory formation after mild COVID-19. MiXCR was run by TCRdb on the 5' RACE reads, yielding one entry per CDR3 protein. This sample has 400,000 to 500,000 distinct CDR3 sequences; 18% occur once, and the top ten carry 20% to 25%. The sample comprised PBMCs or a T cell subset sorted from them (not recorded which). All receptors come from a young man who had mild COVID-19 (a few samples of this study predate the infection). Cell type and time point are not known. CDR3s include the opening cysteine and the closing phenylalanine or tryptophan. D genes are given only for firm matches. Only some rows state a clone size, as once, few, many or a class for expanded clones.

abundance	d_gene	v_gene	j_gene	CDR3nt	CDR3aa
few	TRBD1	TRBV15	TRBJ1-1	TGTGCCACCAGCAGAGAGCTGGACAGGCTAGCTTTCTTT	CATSRELDRLAFF
NA	NA	TRBV19	TRBJ1-1	TGTGCCAGTAGTATAACGGGACGGAAGAACACTGAAGCTTTCTTT	CASSITGRKNTEAFF
NA	NA	TRBV20-1	TRBJ2-5	TGCAGTGCTAGAGATAGCATCCAAGAGACCCAGTACTTC	CSARDSIQETQYF
few	NA	TRBV9	TRBJ1-6	TGTGCCAGCAGCGGAGAAACAGGGACGCGGTCACCCCTCCACTTT	CASSGETGTRSPLHF
few	TRBD1	TRBV7-9	TRBJ1-1	TGTGCCAGCAGCTTCACAGGGGAATCTGAAGCTTTCTTT	CASSFTGESEAFF
NA	NA	TRBV11-3	TRBJ2-1	TGTGCCAGCAGCTTAGAGCGGGACAATGAGCAGTTCTTC	CASSLERDNEQFF
NA	TRBD2	TRBV19	TRBJ2-5	TGTGCCAGTAGTCTTCTAGCGGGGGGGTATAAAGAGACCCAGTACTTC	CASSLLAGGYKETQYF
few	NA	TRBV5-1	TRBJ2-3	TGCGCCAGCAGCTTGATCGGGGGGCCTAGCACAGATACGCAGTATTTT	CASSLIGGPSTDTQYF
few	NA	TRBV4-3	TRBJ2-3	TGCGCCAGCAGCGCGTGGCAGGGAATAGATACGCAGCAGTATTTT	CASSAWQGIDTQQYF
many	NA	TRBV5-4	TRBJ2-3	TGTGCCAGCAGCCCGTCCGGACTGGGCGGGGATACGCAGTATTTT	CASSPSGLGGDTQYF
few	NA	TRBV20-1	TRBJ1-1	TGCAGTGCCCCGCGGTTTGGTGAAGCTTTCTTT	CSAPRFGEAFF